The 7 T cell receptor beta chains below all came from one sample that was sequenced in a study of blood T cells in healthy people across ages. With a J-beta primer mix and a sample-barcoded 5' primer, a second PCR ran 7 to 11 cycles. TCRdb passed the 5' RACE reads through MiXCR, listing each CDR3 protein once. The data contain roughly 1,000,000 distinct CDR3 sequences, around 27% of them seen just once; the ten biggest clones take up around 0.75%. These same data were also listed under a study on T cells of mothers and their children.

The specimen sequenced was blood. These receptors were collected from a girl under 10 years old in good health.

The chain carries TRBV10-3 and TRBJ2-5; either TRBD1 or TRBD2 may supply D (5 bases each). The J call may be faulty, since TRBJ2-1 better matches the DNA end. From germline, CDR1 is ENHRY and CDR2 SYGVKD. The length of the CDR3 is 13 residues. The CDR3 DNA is TGTGCCATCAGTGTGGTCGTGGAGAGGGGGCAGTTCTTC. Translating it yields CAISVVVERGQFF.

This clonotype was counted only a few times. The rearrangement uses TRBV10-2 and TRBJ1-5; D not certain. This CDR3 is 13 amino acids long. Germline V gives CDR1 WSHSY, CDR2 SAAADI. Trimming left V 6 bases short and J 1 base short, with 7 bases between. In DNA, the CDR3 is TGCGCCAGCAGCCTACAAAGCAATCAGCCCCAGCATTTT. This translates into CASSLQSNQPQHF.

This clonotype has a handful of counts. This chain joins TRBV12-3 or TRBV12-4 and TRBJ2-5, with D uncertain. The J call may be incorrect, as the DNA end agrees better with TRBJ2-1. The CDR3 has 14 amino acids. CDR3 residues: CASGRSGSLNEQFF. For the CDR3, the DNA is TGTGCCAGCGGTAGGTCAGGATCCCTTAATGAGCAGTTCTTC.

CDR3 nucleotides: TGTGCCAGCAGCTTTGGCCTAGCGTACAGATTGGCAGATACGCAGTATTTT. It codes for CASSFGLAYRLADTQYF. The chain employs TRBV7-9 and TRBJ2-3; perhaps TRBD2 as D (6 bases). This CDR3 has 17 residues. Germline V gives CDR1 SEHNR, CDR2 FQNEAQ (reference sequence). Trimming shortened V by 3 bases and J by 4 bases, and 20 bases separated the two germline ends. Complete variable domain (other parts from reference TRBV7-9 and TRBJ2-3): DTGVSQNPRHKITKRGQNVTFRCDPISEHNRLYWYRQTLGQGPEFLTYFQNEAQLEKSRLLSDRFSAERPKGSFSTLEIQRTEQGDSAMYLCASSFGLAYRLADTQYFGPGTRLTVL.

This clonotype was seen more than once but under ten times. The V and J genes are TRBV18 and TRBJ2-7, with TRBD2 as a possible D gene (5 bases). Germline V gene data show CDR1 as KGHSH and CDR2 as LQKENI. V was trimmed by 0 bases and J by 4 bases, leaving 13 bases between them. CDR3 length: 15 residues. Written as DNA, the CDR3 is TGTGCCAGCTCACCACCGGGCGGGCCAGATTACGAGCAGTACTTC. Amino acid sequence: CASSPPGGPDYEQYF.

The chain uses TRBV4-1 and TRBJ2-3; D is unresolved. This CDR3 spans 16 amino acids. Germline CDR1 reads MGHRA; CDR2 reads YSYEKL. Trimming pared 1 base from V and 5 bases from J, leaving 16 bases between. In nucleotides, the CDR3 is TGCGCCAGCAGCCAAGTGCGCACCCCCGTTAGAGATACGCAGTATTTT. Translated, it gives CASSQVRTPVRDTQYF.

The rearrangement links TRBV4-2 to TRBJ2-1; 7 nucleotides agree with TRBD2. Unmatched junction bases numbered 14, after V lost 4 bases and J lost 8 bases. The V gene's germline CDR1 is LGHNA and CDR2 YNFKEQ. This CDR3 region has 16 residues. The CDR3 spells CASSLAGTIDSHEQFF. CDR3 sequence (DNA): TGTGCCAGCAGCCTGGCCGGGACTATAGATAGCCATGAGCAGTTCTTC.